This TCR beta chain was identified during a study of blood T cells in healthy people across ages. About the study: Per every two T cells, about one barcoded beta molecule was captured by template switching. Study-wide findings and caveats: Donor CMV infection status was unknown, possibly confounding age-related changes in expanded clonotypes.

A sample-barcoded 5' primer and a J-beta primer mix were used in a second PCR of about 7 to 11 cycles. TCRdb fed the 5' RACE reads into MiXCR, producing one record per CDR3 protein. This sample carries 1.5 million to 2 million distinct CDR3 sequences, less than 50% of them seen once, and the ten largest clones take approximately 2.1%. As to this clonotype: Its target is not known.

With 6 bases clipped from V and 3 bases from J, the junction kept 11 bases outside the gene matches. Germline CDR1 reads LGHNA; CDR2 reads YNFKEQ. The CDR3 has 17 amino acids. This chain uses TRBV4-2 with TRBJ2-3; the match to TRBD2 covers 11 bases. The specimen sequenced was blood. The receptor comes from a woman in her 40s in good health. In DNA form, the CDR3 reads TGTGCCAGCAGACCTCGTACTAGCGGGGGAGCTACAGATACGCAGTATTTT. Its protein is CASRPRTSGGATDTQYF.